A single sample gave rise to the 11 T cell receptor beta chains below, sequenced in a study of control samples from healthy donors and cancer patients. The protocol was immunoSEQ multiplex PCR, while the TCRdb copy is restricted to in-frame clones and leaves out a portion. The sample consists of about 150,000 clones, approximately 90% of them appearing once. Input material: blood. These receptors came from a woman under 40 in good health.

Of note for this clone: Other DNA sequences from this sample encode an identical CDR3 as well. V usage is TRBV28 and J usage is TRBJ2-1; D possibly corresponds to TRBD2 (6 bases). Germline lookup yields CDR1 MDHEN and CDR2 SYDVKM. The ends were cut back, 6 bases at V and 7 bases at J, with 10 bases in the middle. The CDR3 extends over 12 amino acids. CDR3 sequence: CASSLTSNEQFF. CDR3 in DNA: TGTGCCAGCAGCTTGACTAGTAATGAGCAGTTCTTC. The full variable domain, completed using reference TRBV28 and TRBJ2-1, is DVKVTQSSRYLVKRTGEKVFLECVQDMDHENMFWYRQDPGLGLRLIYFSYDVKMKEKGDIPEGYSVSREKKERFSLILESASTNQTSMYLCASSLTSNEQFFGPGTRLTVL.

The chain is built from TRBV28 and TRBJ1-4, with TRBD1 identical over 8 bases. This CDR3 spans 17 amino acids. Germline V gene sequence: CDR1 MDHEN, CDR2 SYDVKM. With 3 bases clipped from V and 4 bases from J, the junction kept 10 bases outside the gene matches. The CDR3 DNA is TGTGCCAGCAGTTTCGGGACAGGCTCACAAAGTAATGAAAAACTGTTTTTT. It specifies CASSFGTGSQSNEKLFF.

This chain joins TRBV27 and TRBJ2-1; no clear D. The CDR3 consists of 18 residues. Trimming cost V 4 bases and J 9 bases, with 28 bases left between them. Germline V gene sequence: CDR1 MNHEY, CDR2 SMNVEV (reference sequence). In DNA, the CDR3 is TGTGCCAGCAGTTCCACCTTTACAAGTGGAAATGCGTACCGTGAGCAGTTCTTC. Amino acid sequence: CASSSTFTSGNAYREQFF.

The chain is built from TRBV15 and TRBJ1-5; D is ambiguous. Germline CDR1 and CDR2: LNHNV and YYDKDF (reference sequence). The CDR3 totals 12 residues. Trimming removed 2 bases from V and 4 bases from J, with 3 bases in between. The CDR3, as DNA: TGTGCCACCAGCAGAAGTAATCAGCCCCAGCATTTT. This encodes CATSRSNQPQHF.

The chain employs TRBV7-2 and TRBJ2-7; possible D gene TRBD2, 6 bases. Germline values: CDR1 SGHTA, CDR2 FQGNSA. V lost 2 bases to trimming and J lost 2 bases, with 13 bases between them. This CDR3 comprises 15 residues. CDR3 nucleotides: TGTGCCAGCAGCTTATTCTCGGGGGACGCCTACGAGCAGTACTTC. This gives the protein CASSLFSGDAYEQYF.

The chain recombines TRBV28 with TRBJ1-1; D not resolved. Trimming cost V 7 bases and J 7 bases, with 16 bases left between them. Germline CDR1 reads MDHEN; CDR2 reads SYDVKM. This CDR3 region has 13 residues. DNA of the CDR3: TGTGCCAGCACCCCAAGCCGGGCTGGTGAAGCTTTCTTT. Amino acids: CASTPSRAGEAFF.

The chain combines TRBV11-3 with TRBJ2-3; D is possibly TRBD1 (5 bases). The CDR3 has 13 residues. Germline CDR1 and CDR2: SGHNT and YENEEA. Trimming pared 1 base from V and 9 bases from J, leaving 11 bases between. The DNA of the CDR3 is TGTGCCAGCAGCTTAGGGGTCCAGGGAACGCAGTATTTT. This encodes CASSLGVQGTQYF.

The chain uses TRBV7-9 and TRBJ2-3, with 8 bases matching TRBD1. The CDR3 totals 15 residues. J lost 3 bases, V lost 1 base, and 3 bases had no gene match. Germline CDR1 and CDR2: SEHNR and FQNEAQ (reference sequence). CDR3 amino acids: CASSLGRTGTDTQYF. The CDR3 coding sequence is TGTGCCAGCAGCTTAGGTAGGACAGGGACAGATACGCAGTATTTT.

This chain joins TRBV5-6 and TRBJ2-5; D possibly matches TRBD1 or TRBD2 (6 bases each). CDR3 size: 14 residues. Trimming cost V 0 bases and J 5 bases, with 11 bases left between them. Germline CDR1 reads SGHDT; CDR2 reads YYEEEE. The CDR3 protein is CASSLGGAWETQYF. The CDR3 DNA follows: TGTGCCAGCAGCTTGGGGGGGGCCTGGGAGACCCAGTACTTC. The full variable domain, rest sourced from reference TRBV5-6 and TRBJ2-5, is DAGVTQSPTHLIKTRGQQVTLRCSPKSGHDTVSWYQQALGQGPQFIFQYYEEEERQRGNFPDRFSGHQFPNYSSELNVNALLLGDSALYLCASSLGGAWETQYFGPGTRLLVL.

This rearrangement joins TRBV28 to TRBJ2-2; D is perhaps TRBD2 (6 bases). The germline V gene has CDR1 MDHEN and CDR2 SYDVKM. V was clipped by 2 bases and J by 8 bases, with 15 bases between them. The CDR3 loop spans 15 amino acids. The CDR3 DNA is TGTGCCAGCAGTTTACCGACTAGAAATCTGGGGGAGCTGTTTTTT. Amino acid sequence: CASSLPTRNLGELFF.

V gene TRBV18 combines with J gene TRBJ2-2; D may match TRBD1 or TRBD2 (5 bases each). Trimming shortened V by 3 bases and J by 6 bases, and 26 bases separated the two germline ends. This CDR3 is 19 amino acids long. From germline, CDR1 is KGHSH and CDR2 LQKENI. The CDR3 nucleotides are TGTGCCAGCTCACCGAAGGCGACAGAGCGGAACCCCTTCCCCGGGGAGCTGTTTTTT. Amino acids: CASSPKATERNPFPGELFF.